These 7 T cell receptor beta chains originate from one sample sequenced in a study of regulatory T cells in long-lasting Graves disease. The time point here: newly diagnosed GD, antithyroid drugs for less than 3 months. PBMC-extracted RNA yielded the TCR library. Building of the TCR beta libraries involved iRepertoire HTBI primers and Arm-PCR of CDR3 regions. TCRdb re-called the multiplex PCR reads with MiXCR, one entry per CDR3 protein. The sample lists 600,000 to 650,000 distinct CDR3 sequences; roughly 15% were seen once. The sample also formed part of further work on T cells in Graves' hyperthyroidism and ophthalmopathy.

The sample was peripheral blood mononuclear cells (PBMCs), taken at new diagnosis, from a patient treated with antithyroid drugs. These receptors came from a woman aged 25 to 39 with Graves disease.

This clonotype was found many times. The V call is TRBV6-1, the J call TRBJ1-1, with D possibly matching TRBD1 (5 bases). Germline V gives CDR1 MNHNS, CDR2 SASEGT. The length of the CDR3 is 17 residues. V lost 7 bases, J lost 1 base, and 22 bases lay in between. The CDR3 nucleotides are TGTGCCAGCAACCTACCCCAAGGTACAGGTCGGAACACTGAAGCTTTCTTT. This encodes CASNLPQGTGRNTEAFF.

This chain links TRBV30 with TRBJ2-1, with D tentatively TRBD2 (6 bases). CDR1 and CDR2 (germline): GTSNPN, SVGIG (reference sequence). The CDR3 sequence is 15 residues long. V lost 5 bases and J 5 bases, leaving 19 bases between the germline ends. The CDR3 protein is CAWLDVGSFNNEQFF. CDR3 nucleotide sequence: TGTGCCTGGCTGGACGTCGGGAGTTTTAACAATGAGCAGTTCTTC.

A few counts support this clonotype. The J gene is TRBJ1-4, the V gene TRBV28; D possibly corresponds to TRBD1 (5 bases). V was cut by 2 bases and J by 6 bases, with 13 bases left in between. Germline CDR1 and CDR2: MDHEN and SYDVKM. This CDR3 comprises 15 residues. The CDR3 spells CASSLPGPWDEKLFF. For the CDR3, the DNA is TGTGCCAGCAGTTTACCGGGACCCTGGGATGAAAAACTGTTTTTT. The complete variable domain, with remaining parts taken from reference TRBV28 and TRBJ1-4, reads DVKVTQSSRYLVKRTGEKVFLECVQDMDHENMFWYRQDPGLGLRLIYFSYDVKMKEKGDIPEGYSVSREKKERFSLILESASTNQTSMYLCASSLPGPWDEKLFFGSGTQLSVL.

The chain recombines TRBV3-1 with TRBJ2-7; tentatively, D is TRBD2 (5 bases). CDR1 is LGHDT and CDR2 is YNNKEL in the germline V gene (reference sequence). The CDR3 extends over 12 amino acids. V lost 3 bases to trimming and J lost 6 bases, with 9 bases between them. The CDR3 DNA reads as TGTGCCAGCAGCCATCGACGGGGCGAGCAGTACTTC. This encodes CASSHRRGEQYF.

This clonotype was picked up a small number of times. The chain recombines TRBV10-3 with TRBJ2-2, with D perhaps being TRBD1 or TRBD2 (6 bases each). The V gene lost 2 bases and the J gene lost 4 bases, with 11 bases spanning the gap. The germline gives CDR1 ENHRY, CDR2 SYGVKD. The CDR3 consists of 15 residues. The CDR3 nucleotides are TGTGCCATCAGTGAGAGGGGGGAACCCACCGGGGAGCTGTTTTTT. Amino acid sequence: CAISERGEPTGELFF.

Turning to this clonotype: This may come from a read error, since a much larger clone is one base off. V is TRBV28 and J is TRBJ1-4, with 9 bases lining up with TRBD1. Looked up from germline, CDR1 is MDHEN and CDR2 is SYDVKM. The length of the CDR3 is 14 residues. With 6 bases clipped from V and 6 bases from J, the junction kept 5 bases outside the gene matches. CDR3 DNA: TGTGCCAGCAGCTACCGGGACAGGGATGAAAAACTGTTTTTT. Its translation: CASSYRDRDEKLFF.

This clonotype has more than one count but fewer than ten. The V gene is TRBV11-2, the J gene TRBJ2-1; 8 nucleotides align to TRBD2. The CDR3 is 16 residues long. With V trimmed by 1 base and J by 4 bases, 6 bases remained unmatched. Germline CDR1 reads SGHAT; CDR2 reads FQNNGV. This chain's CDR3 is CASSLVRGGRYNEQFF. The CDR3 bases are TGTGCCAGCAGCTTAGTTCGGGGCGGGAGGTACAATGAGCAGTTCTTC.